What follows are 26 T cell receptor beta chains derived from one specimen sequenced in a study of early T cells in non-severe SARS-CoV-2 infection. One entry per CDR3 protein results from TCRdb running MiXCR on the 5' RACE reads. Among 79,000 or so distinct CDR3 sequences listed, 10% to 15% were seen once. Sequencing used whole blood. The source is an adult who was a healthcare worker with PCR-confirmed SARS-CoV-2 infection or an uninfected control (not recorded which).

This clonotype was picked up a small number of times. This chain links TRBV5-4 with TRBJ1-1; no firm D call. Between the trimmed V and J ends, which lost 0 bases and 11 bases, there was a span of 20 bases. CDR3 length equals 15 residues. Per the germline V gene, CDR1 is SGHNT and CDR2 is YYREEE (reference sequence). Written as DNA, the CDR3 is TGTGCCAGCAGCTTGGCGGACCAGTCTCAAGCGGGGGCTTTCTTT. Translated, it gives CASSLADQSQAGAFF.

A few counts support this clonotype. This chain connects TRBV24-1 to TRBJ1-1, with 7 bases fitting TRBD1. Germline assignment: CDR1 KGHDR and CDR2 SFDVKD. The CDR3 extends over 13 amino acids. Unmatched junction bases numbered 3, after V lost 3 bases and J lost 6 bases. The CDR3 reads CATSDRTGAEAFF. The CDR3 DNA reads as TGTGCCACCAGTGATCGGACAGGCGCTGAAGCTTTCTTT.

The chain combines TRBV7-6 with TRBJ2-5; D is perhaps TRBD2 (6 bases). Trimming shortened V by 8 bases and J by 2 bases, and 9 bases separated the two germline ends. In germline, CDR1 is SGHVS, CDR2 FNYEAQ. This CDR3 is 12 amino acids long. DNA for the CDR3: TGTGCCAGCGGCGGGAATCAAGAGACCCAGTACTTC. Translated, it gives CASGGNQETQYF.

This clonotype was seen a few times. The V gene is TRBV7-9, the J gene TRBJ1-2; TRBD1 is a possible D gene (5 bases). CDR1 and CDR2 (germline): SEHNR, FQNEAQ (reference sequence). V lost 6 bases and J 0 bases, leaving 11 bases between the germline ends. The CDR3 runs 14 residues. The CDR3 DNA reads TGTGCCAGCAGTCCTCAGGGAGCTAACTATGGCTACACCTTC. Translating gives CASSPQGANYGYTF.

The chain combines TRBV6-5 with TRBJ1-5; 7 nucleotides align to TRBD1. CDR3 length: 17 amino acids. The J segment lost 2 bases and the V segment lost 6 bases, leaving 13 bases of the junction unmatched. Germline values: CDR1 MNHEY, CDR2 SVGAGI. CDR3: CASSRDREGLGNQPQHF. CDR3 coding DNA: TGTGCCAGCAGCCGAGACAGGGAGGGTCTGGGCAATCAGCCCCAGCATTTT.

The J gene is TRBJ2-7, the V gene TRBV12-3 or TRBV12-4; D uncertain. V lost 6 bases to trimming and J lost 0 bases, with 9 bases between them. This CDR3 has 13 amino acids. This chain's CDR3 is CASSPMSSYEQYF. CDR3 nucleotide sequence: TGTGCCAGCAGCCCGATGAGCTCCTACGAGCAGTACTTC.

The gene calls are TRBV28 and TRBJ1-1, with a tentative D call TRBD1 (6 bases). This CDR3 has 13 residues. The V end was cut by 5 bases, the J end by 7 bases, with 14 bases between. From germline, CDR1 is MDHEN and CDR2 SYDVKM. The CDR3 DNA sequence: TGTGCCAGCAGTACATTACAGGGAAATGAAGCTTTCTTT. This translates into CASSTLQGNEAFF.

CDR3 nucleotides: TGTGCCAGCAGCCCCTATAGCGGGGGGACTTTTGAGCAGTTCTTC. Protein sequence: CASSPYSGGTFEQFF. The chain combines TRBV9 with TRBJ2-1; the match to TRBD2 covers 10 bases. Germline V lookup: CDR1 SGDLS, CDR2 YYNGEE. CDR3 size: 15 residues. The V and J ends lost 4 bases and 9 bases, in that order; junction bases with no gene match: 10.

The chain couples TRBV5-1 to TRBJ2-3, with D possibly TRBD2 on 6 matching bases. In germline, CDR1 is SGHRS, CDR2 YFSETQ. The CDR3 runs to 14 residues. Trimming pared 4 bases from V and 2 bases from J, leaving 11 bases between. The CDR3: CASSAGLSTDTQYF. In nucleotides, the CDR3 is TGCGCCAGCAGCGCTGGACTATCCACAGATACGCAGTATTTT.

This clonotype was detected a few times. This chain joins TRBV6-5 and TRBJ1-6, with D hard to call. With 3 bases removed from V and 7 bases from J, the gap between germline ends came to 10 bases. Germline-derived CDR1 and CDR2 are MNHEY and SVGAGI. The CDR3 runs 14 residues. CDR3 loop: CASSYREINSPLHF. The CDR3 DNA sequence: TGTGCCAGCAGTTATCGCGAGATCAATTCACCCCTCCACTTT.

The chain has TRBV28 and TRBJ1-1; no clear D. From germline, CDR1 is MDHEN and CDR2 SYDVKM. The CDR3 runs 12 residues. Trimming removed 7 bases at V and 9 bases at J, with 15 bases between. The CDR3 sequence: CASTRGTAKAFF. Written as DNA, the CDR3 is TGTGCCAGCACCCGGGGAACAGCAAAAGCTTTCTTT.

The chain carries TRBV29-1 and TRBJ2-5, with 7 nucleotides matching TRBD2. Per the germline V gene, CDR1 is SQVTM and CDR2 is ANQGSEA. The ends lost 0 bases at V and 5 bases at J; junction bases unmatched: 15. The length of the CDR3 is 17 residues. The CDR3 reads CSVEDPGGGRAGETQYF. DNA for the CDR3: TGCAGCGTTGAAGATCCTGGCGGGGGACGGGCGGGGGAGACCCAGTACTTC.

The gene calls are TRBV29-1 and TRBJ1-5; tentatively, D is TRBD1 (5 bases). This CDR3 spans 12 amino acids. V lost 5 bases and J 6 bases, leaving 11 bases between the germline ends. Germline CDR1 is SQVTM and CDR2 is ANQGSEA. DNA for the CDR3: TGCAGCGTTCGAACAGGAACTCAGCCCCAGCATTTT. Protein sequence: CSVRTGTQPQHF.

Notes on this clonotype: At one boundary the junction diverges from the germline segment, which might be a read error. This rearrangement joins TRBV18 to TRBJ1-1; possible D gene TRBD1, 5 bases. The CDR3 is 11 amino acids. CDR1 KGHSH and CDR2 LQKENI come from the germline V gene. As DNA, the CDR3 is TGTGCCAGCTCACCAGGCAGGGAAAAGGTCTTT. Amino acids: CASSPGREKVF.

The CDR3 sequence: CATSSRDRGSYNEKLFF. The CDR3, as DNA: TGTGCCACCAGCAGCAGGGACAGGGGGTCCTATAATGAAAAACTGTTTTTT. The chain links TRBV15 to TRBJ1-4, with 11 bases that match TRBD1. Germline values: CDR1 LNHNV, CDR2 YYDKDF (reference sequence). V gave up 3 bases and J gave up 4 bases; unmatched junction bases: 7. CDR3 length: 17 amino acids.

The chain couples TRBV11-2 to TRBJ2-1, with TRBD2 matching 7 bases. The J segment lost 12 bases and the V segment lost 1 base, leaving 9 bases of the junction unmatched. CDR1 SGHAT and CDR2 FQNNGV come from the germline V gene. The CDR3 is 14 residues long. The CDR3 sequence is CASSLVTSSFGQFF. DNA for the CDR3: TGTGCCAGCAGCTTAGTGACTAGCTCCTTTGGGCAGTTCTTC.

CDR3 region: CASSQDALKNIQYF. The CDR3 DNA follows: TGTGCCAGCAGTCAGGACGCACTCAAAAACATTCAGTACTTC. The chain uses TRBV12-3 or TRBV12-4 and TRBJ2-4, with D unclear. The V and J ends lost 5 bases and 3 bases respectively, with 11 bases between them. The CDR3 has 14 residues.

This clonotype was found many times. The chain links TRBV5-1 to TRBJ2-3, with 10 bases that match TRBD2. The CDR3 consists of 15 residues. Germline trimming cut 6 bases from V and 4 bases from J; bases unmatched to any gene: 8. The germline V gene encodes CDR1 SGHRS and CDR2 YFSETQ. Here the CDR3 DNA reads TGCGCCAGCAACCGGGTAGCGGGGGGCCCAGATACGCAGTATTTT. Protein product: CASNRVAGGPDTQYF.

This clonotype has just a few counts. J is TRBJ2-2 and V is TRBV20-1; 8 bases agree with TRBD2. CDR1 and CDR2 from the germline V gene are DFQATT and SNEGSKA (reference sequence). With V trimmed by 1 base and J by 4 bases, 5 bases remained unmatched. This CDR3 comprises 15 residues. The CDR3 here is CSARVAGPFTGELFF. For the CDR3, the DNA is TGCAGTGCTAGAGTAGCGGGACCTTTCACCGGGGAGCTGTTTTTT.

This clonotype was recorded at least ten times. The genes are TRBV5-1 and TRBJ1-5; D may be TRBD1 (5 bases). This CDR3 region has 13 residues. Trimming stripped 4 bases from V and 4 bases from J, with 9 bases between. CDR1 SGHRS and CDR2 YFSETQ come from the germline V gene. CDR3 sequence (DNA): TGCGCCAGCAGCCCAGGGCAAAATCAGCCCCAGCATTTT. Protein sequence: CASSPGQNQPQHF.

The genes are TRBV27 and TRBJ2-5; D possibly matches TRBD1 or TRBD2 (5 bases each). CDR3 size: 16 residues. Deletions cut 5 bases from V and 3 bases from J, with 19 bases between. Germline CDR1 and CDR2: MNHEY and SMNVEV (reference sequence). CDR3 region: CASSPREGIYKETQYF. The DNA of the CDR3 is TGTGCCAGCAGTCCCCGCGAGGGGATCTACAAAGAGACCCAGTACTTC.

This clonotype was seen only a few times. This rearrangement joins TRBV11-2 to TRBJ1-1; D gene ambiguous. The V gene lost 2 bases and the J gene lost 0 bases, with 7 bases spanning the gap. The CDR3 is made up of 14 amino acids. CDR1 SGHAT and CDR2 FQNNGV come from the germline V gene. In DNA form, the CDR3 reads TGTGCCAGCAGCTTAAGGATGATGAACACTGAAGCTTTCTTT. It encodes CASSLRMMNTEAFF.

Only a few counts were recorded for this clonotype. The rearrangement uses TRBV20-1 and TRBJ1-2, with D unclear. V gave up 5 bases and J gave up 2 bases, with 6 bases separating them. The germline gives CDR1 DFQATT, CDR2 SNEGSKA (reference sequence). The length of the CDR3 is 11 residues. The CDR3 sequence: CSAAENYGYTF. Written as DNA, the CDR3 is TGCAGTGCTGCTGAGAACTATGGCTACACCTTC.

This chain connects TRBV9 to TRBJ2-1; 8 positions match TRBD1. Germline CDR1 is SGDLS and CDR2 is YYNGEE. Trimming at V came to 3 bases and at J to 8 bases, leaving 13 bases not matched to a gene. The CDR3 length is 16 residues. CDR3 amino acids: CASSADRGPPWDEQFF. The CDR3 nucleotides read TGTGCCAGCAGCGCAGACAGGGGACCCCCTTGGGATGAGCAGTTCTTC.

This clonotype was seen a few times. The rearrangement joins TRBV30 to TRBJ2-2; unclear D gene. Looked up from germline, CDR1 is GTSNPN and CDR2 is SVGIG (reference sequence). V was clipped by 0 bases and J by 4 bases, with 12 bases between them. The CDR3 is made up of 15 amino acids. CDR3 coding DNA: TGTGCCTGGAGTGTACGAGCGCTCGGCACCGGGGAGCTGTTTTTT. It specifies CAWSVRALGTGELFF. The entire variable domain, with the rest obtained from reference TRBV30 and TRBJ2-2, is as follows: SQTIHQWPATLVQPVGSPLSLECTVEGTSNPNLYWYRQAAGRGLQLLFYSVGIGQISSEVPQNLSASRPQDRQFILSSKKLLLSDSGFYLCAWSVRALGTGELFFGEGSRLTVL.

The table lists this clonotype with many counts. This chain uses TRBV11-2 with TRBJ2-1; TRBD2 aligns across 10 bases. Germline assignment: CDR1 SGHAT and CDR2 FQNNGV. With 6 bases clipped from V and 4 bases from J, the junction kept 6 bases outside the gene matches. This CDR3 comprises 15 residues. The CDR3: CASRPASGGYNEQFF. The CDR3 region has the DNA TGTGCCAGCAGACCAGCTAGCGGGGGATACAATGAGCAGTTCTTC. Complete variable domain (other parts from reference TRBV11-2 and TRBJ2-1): EAGVAQSPRYKIIEKRQSVAFWCNPISGHATLYWYQQILGQGPKLLIQFQNNGVVDDSQLPKDRFSAERLKGVDSTLKIQPAKLEDSAVYLCASRPASGGYNEQFFGPGTRLTVL.